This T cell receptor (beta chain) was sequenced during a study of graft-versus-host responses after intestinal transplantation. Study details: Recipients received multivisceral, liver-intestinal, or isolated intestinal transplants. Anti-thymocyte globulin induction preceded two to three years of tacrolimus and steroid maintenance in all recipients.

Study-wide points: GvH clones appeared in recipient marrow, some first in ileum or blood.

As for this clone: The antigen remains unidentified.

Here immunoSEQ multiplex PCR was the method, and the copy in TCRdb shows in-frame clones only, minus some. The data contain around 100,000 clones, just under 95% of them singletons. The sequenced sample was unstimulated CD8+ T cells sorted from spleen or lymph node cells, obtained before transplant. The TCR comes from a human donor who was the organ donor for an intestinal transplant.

The CDR3 protein is CASSTGTGTHGYTF. The CDR3 DNA sequence: TGTGCCAGCAGCACCGGGACAGGGACCCATGGCTACACCTTC. The chain carries TRBV13 and TRBJ1-2; TRBD1 agrees at 9 bases. The CDR3 totals 14 residues. Germline V CDR1 and CDR2: PRHDT, FYEKMQ (reference sequence). The ends lost 5 bases at V and 6 bases at J; junction bases unmatched: 7. The full variable domain, completed using reference TRBV13 and TRBJ1-2, is AAGVIQSPRHLIKEKRETATLKCYPIPRHDTVYWYQQGPGQDPQFLISFYEKMQSDKGSIPDRFSAQQFSDYHSELNMSSLELGDSALYFCASSTGTGTHGYTFGSGTRLTVV.